The rows below give T cell receptor beta chains drawn from one sample of a study of cytomegalovirus exposure and HLA in healthy donors. Assay used: immunoSEQ multiplex PCR; TCRdb lists only in-frame clones, some missing. The data show about 38,000 clones, 66% seen once. Sequenced sample: PBMCs. Source of these receptors: a man aged 45-65 years in good health and CMV-seropositive. CDR3s include the opening cysteine and the closing phenylalanine or tryptophan. Each record gives: CDR3 DNA, CDR3 protein, V gene, J gene, D gene, clone size. A D gene is named only where the DNA matches it firmly. Clone size is given for some rows only: seen once, a few or many times, or a class if the clone is expanded.

CDR3nt: TGTGCCAGCAGCCTAGGACACAACACCGGGGAGCTGTTTTTT
CDR3aa: CASSLGHNTGELFF
v_gene: TRBV16
j_gene: TRBJ2-2
d_gene: -
abundance: -

CDR3nt: TGTGCCAGCAGCCAAGGGATACAAGGGAGAGTGCATTTT
CDR3aa: CASSQGIQGRVHF
v_gene: TRBV14
j_gene: TRBJ1-5
d_gene: -
abundance: -

CDR3nt: TGTGCCAGCAGTGAAACTCGGTTGAGGTACGATTCACCCCTCCACTTT
CDR3aa: CASSETRLRYDSPLHF
v_gene: TRBV25-1
j_gene: TRBJ1-6
d_gene: -
abundance: -

CDR3nt: TGTGCCAGCAGATTGACAGGGGTGGGGGCCAACGTCCTGACTTTC
CDR3aa: CASRLTGVGANVLTF
v_gene: TRBV28
j_gene: TRBJ2-6
d_gene: TRBD1
abundance: few

CDR3nt: TGTGCCAGCAGTGTCGGGGGGGGAGAGACCCAGTACTTC
CDR3aa: CASSVGGGETQYF
v_gene: TRBV6-4
j_gene: TRBJ2-5
d_gene: TRBD2
abundance: few

CDR3nt: TGCGCCAGCAGCCAACTGGGGGCCTCTGGAAACACCATATATTTT
CDR3aa: CASSQLGASGNTIYF
v_gene: TRBV4-1
j_gene: TRBJ1-3
d_gene: -
abundance: once

CDR3nt: TGTGCCACCAGCAAGGGACTAGCGGGGGAGGGGGAGACCCAGTACTTC
CDR3aa: CATSKGLAGEGETQYF
v_gene: TRBV15
j_gene: TRBJ2-5
d_gene: TRBD2
abundance: -

CDR3nt: TGTGCCAGCAGCCCCGGGCAGGGATGGACTGAAGCTTTCTTT
CDR3aa: CASSPGQGWTEAFF
v_gene: TRBV7-3
j_gene: TRBJ1-1
d_gene: -
abundance: -

CDR3nt: TGTGCCAGCAGCTTGGATAGCGGGCCTTACAATGAGCAGTTCTTC
CDR3aa: CASSLDSGPYNEQFF
v_gene: TRBV5-8
j_gene: TRBJ2-1
d_gene: TRBD2
abundance: -

CDR3nt: TGTGCCAGCAGGCACTCCGGGGGGAACTATGGCTACACCTTC
CDR3aa: CASRHSGGNYGYTF
v_gene: TRBV6-5
j_gene: TRBJ1-2
d_gene: -
abundance: -

CDR3nt: TGTGCCAGCAGCTTGGTCGGGGTGGAAGCAACTGAAGCTTTCTTT
CDR3aa: CASSLVGVEATEAFF
v_gene: TRBV7-2
j_gene: TRBJ1-1
d_gene: -
abundance: few

CDR3nt: TGTGCCAGCAGCTTAACGACGGACAGGTACTTC
CDR3aa: CASSLTTDRYF
v_gene: TRBV11-2
j_gene: TRBJ2-7
d_gene: -
abundance: -

CDR3nt: TGTGCCAGCAGCCTACAGGGTCTATATGGCTACACCTTC
CDR3aa: CASSLQGLYGYTF
v_gene: TRBV7-9
j_gene: TRBJ1-2
d_gene: -
abundance: -

CDR3nt: TGTGCCTGGGCACGGGGGGGGCCCTACAATGAGCAGTTCTTC
CDR3aa: CAWARGGPYNEQFF
v_gene: TRBV30
j_gene: TRBJ2-1
d_gene: TRBD2
abundance: -

CDR3nt: TGTGCCAGCTCCCCGGGACAGGCGGCTAACTATGGCTACACCTTC
CDR3aa: CASSPGQAANYGYTF
v_gene: TRBV18
j_gene: TRBJ1-2
d_gene: TRBD1
abundance: -